Below are 14 T cell receptor beta chains sequenced from a single sample in a study of graft-versus-host responses after intestinal transplantation. Their target antigens are unknown. This table comes from immunoSEQ multiplex PCR, and its TCRdb copy is limited to in-frame clones, with some not included. The sample gives about 85,000 clones, roughly 85% of which show up once; roughly 0.8% is in the top ten. The sequencing here drew on unstimulated CD4+ T cells sorted from spleen or lymph node cells, taken before intestinal transplant. These receptors all stem from a human donor who received an intestinal transplant.

This rearrangement joins TRBV15 to TRBJ1-5; tentatively, D is TRBD1 (6 bases). Trimming stripped 1 base from V and 5 bases from J, with 15 bases between. CDR1 LNHNV and CDR2 YYDKDF come from the germline V gene (reference sequence). The CDR3 extends over 16 amino acids. The CDR3 sequence is CATSRGGRGSYQPQHF. CDR3 nucleotide sequence: TGTGCCACCAGCAGAGGAGGCAGGGGTTCATATCAGCCCCAGCATTTT.

The V and J genes are TRBV10-2 and TRBJ2-6; 7 nucleotides align to TRBD1. Germline values: CDR1 WSHSY, CDR2 SAAADI. The CDR3 contains 18 residues. The V gene end was trimmed by 0 bases and the J gene end by 0 bases; junction bases not matched to a gene: 5. CDR3 residues: CASSESRTGISGANVLTF. In nucleotides, the CDR3 is TGCGCCAGCAGTGAGTCAAGGACAGGAATCTCTGGGGCCAACGTCCTGACTTTC.

The chain is built from TRBV11-1 and TRBJ2-1, with 9 bases identical to TRBD1. Germline-derived CDR1 and CDR2 are SGHAT and FQDESV (reference sequence). J lost 2 bases, V lost 4 bases, and 3 bases had no gene match. There are 15 residues in the CDR3. CDR3 DNA: TGTGCCAGCAGCTCCCGGACAGGGGCCTACAATGAGCAGTTCTTC. This encodes CASSSRTGAYNEQFF.

This chain uses TRBV5-4 with TRBJ2-7; D is possibly TRBD2 (6 bases). This CDR3 region has 15 residues. V shed 3 bases and J shed 2 bases, with 15 bases lying between them. The germline V gene has CDR1 SGHNT and CDR2 YYREEE (reference sequence). CDR3 bases: TGTGCCAGCAGCTCTGGCGGGGTAACCACCTACGAGCAGTACTTC. This codes for CASSSGGVTTYEQYF.

CDR3: CASRSRDRGQTF. As DNA, the CDR3 is TGTGCCAGCAGAAGCCGGGACAGGGGGCAGACCTTC. The chain recombines TRBV6-5 with TRBJ1-2, with 12 bases that match TRBD1. From germline, CDR1 is MNHEY and CDR2 SVGAGI. The CDR3 runs to 12 residues. J lost 14 bases, V lost 6 bases, and 7 bases had no gene match.

V usage is TRBV28 and J usage is TRBJ2-7; 9 nucleotides align to TRBD1. Germline lookup yields CDR1 MDHEN and CDR2 SYDVKM. The CDR3 loop spans 15 amino acids. Losses at the gene ends were 1 base for V and 2 bases for J; bases not matched to a gene: 3. CDR3 amino acids: CASSLSGTGTYEQYF. The DNA for the CDR3 is TGTGCCAGCAGTTTATCCGGGACAGGGACCTACGAGCAGTACTTC.

The gene calls are TRBV5-1 and TRBJ1-2, with 7 nucleotides matching TRBD1. Germline CDR1 is SGHRS and CDR2 is YFSETQ. The CDR3 totals 14 residues. The V gene end was trimmed by 2 bases and the J gene end by 4 bases; junction bases not matched to a gene: 5. CDR3 region: CASSLGGSGYGYTF. CDR3 DNA: TGCGCCAGCAGCTTAGGGGGCTCCGGCTATGGCTACACCTTC.

The CDR3: CSVDRGRQGYTF. CDR3 bases: TGCAGCGTCGACAGGGGGCGGCAGGGCTACACCTTC. The chain employs TRBV29-1 and TRBJ1-2; 10 bases match TRBD1. V trimming: 6 bases; J trimming: 8 bases; junction bases outside the gene matches: 6. CDR1 and CDR2 from the germline V gene are SQVTM and ANQGSEA. This CDR3 comprises 12 residues.

A single count supports this clone. The CDR3 bases are TGTGCCACGGCAGGGCTAGCGGCATACAATGAGCAGTTCTTC. It codes for CATAGLAAYNEQFF. The V call is TRBV19, the J call TRBJ2-1; 7 bases match TRBD2. The CDR3 has 14 residues. Germline V gene sequence: CDR1 LNHDA, CDR2 SQIVND (reference sequence). Germline trimming cut 10 bases from V and 4 bases from J; bases unmatched to any gene: 10.

The chain links TRBV27 to TRBJ2-1; TRBD1 agrees at 7 bases. CDR3 length equals 16 residues. Germline assignment: CDR1 MNHEY and CDR2 SMNVEV (reference sequence). V trimming: 9 bases; J trimming: 3 bases; junction bases outside the gene matches: 14. Here the CDR3 reads CASQTARDRHYNEQFF. The CDR3 nucleotides read TGTGCCAGTCAAACCGCCCGGGACAGACACTACAATGAGCAGTTCTTC.

This chain uses TRBV5-1 with TRBJ2-3, with no clear D. This CDR3 comprises 12 residues. Trimming cost V 0 bases and J 5 bases, with 4 bases left between them. CDR1 is SGHRS and CDR2 is YFSETQ in the germline V gene. DNA for the CDR3: TGCGCCAGCAGCTTGGGTCTAGATACGCAGTATTTT. Translated, it gives CASSLGLDTQYF.

This clone has a handful of counts. The chain has TRBV21-1 and TRBJ2-4; the table's D call TRBD2 went unverified against the DNA. TRBV21-1 is a listed pseudogene. This CDR3 spans 14 amino acids. The CDR3, as DNA: TGTGCCAGCAGCAAAGGACTAGCGGATAACATTCAGTACTTC. This translates into CASSKGLADNIQYF.

V is TRBV5-1 and J is TRBJ2-2; 11 nucleotides align to TRBD1. This CDR3 spans 15 amino acids. CDR1 and CDR2 (germline): SGHRS, YFSETQ. Unmatched junction bases numbered 3, after V lost 8 bases and J lost 0 bases. CDR3 DNA: TGCGCCAGTAGGACAGGGGGCTCGAACACCGGGGAGCTGTTTTTT. It specifies CASRTGGSNTGELFF. The entire variable domain, with the rest obtained from reference TRBV5-1 and TRBJ2-2, is as follows: KAGVTQTPRYLIKTRGQQVTLSCSPISGHRSVSWYQQTPGQGLQFLFEYFSETQRNKGNFPGRFSGRQFSNSRSEMNVSTLELGDSALYLCASRTGGSNTGELFFGEGSRLTVL.

The chain recombines TRBV6-1 with TRBJ1-2; possible D gene TRBD1, 5 bases. V dropped 8 bases and J dropped 6 bases, with 22 bases sitting between them. Germline-derived CDR1 and CDR2 are MNHNS and SASEGT. This CDR3 is 15 amino acids long. CDR3 in amino acids: CASEPPQGLGNGYTF. In DNA, the CDR3 is TGTGCCAGCGAGCCCCCCCAGGGTTTGGGGAATGGCTACACCTTC.